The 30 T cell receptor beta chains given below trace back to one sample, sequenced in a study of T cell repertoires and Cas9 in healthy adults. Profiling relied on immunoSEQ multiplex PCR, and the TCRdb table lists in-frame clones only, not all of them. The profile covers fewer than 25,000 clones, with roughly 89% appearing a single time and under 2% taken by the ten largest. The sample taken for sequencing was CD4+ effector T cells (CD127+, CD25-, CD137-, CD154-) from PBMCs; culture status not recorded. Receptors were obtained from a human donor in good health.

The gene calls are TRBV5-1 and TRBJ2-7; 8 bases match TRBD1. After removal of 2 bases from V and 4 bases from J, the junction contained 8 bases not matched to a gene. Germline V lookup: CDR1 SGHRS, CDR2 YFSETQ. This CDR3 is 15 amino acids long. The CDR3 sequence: CASSLGTGPAYEQYF. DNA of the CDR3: TGCGCCAGCAGCTTAGGGACAGGACCTGCTTACGAGCAGTACTTC.

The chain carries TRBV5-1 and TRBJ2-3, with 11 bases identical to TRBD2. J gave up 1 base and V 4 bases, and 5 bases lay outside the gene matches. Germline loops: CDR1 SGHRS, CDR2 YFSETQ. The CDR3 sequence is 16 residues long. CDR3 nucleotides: TGCGCCAGCAGCCTCCAGACTAGCGGGGGCACAGATACGCAGTATTTT. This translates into CASSLQTSGGTDTQYF.

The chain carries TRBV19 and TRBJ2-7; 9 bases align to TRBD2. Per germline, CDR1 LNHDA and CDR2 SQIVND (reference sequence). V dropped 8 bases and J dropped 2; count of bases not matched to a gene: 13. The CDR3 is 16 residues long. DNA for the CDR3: TGTGCCAGTCGTACCCAGGGTAGCGGGGGAGCCTACGAGCAGTACTTC. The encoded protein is CASRTQGSGGAYEQYF.

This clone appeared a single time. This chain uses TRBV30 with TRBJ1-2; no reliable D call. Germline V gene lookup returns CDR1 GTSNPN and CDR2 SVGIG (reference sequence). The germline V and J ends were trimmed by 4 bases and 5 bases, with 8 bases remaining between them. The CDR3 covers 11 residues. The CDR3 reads CAWTARYGYTF. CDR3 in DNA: TGTGCCTGGACGGCCCGATATGGCTACACCTTC.

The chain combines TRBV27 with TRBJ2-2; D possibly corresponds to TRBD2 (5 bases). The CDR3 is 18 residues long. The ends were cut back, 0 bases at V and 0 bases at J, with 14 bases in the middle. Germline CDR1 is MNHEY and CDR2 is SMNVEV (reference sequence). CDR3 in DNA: TGTGCCAGCAGTTTATCGAGACGGACTCATTCGAACACCGGGGAGCTGTTTTTT. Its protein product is CASSLSRRTHSNTGELFF.

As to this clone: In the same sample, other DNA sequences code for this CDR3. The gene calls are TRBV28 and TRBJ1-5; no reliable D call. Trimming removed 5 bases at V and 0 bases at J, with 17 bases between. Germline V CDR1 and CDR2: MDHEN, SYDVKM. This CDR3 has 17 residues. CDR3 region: CASSLPPKVRSNQPQHF. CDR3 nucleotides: TGTGCCAGCAGTCTCCCCCCCAAGGTCCGTAGCAATCAGCCCCAGCATTTT.

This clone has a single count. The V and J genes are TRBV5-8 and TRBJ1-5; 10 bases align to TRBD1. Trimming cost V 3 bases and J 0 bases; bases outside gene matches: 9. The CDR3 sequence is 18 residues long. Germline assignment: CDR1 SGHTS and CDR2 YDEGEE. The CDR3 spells CASSSGRDRGYSNQPQHF. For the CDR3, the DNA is TGTGCCAGCAGCTCCGGTCGGGACAGGGGCTATAGCAATCAGCCCCAGCATTTT. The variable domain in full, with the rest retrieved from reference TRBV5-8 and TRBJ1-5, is EAGVTQSPTHLIKTRGQQATLRCSPISGHTSVYWYQQALGLGLQFLLWYDEGEERNRGNFPPRFSGRQFPNYSSELNVNALELEDSALYLCASSSGRDRGYSNQPQHFGDGTRLSIL.

The CDR3 region has the DNA TGTGCCAGCAGTTCTCCATCCTCGGGGGCTTTCTTT. Its translation: CASSSPSSGAFF. The chain recombines TRBV6-5 with TRBJ1-1; D gene ambiguous. Germline CDR1 and CDR2: MNHEY and SVGAGI. V was shortened by 4 bases and J by 11 bases, with 14 bases between the two germline ends. The CDR3 is made up of 12 amino acids.

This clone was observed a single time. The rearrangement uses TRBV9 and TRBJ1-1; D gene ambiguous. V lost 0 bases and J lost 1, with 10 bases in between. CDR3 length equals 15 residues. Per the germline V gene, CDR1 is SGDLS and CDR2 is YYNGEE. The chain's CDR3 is CASSVEAQQNTEAFF. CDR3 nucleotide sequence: TGTGCCAGCAGCGTAGAAGCACAACAGAACACTGAAGCTTTCTTT.

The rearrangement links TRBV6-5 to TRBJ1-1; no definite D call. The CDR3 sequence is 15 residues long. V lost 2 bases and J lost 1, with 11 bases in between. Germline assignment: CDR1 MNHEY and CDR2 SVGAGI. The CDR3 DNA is TGTGCCAGCAGTTACGCGGGGTTAGGGAACACTGAAGCTTTCTTT. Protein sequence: CASSYAGLGNTEAFF.

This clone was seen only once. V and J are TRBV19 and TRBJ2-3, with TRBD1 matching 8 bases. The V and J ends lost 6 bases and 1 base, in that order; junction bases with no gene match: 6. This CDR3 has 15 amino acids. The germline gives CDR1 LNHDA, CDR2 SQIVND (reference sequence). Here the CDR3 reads CASRRQGPRTDTQYF. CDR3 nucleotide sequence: TGTGCCAGTAGACGACAGGGGCCACGCACAGATACGCAGTATTTT.

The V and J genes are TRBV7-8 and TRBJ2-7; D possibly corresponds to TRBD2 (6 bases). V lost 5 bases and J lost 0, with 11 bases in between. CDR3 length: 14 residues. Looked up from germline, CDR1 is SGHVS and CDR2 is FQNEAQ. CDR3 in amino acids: CASSVSGVSYEQYF. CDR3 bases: TGTGCCAGCAGCGTTTCGGGGGTCTCCTACGAGCAGTACTTC.

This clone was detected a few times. The CDR3 DNA sequence: TGTGCCAGCAGCTTAGGAGGACAGGGGATGAAGGGAAACACCATATATTTT. This translates into CASSLGGQGMKGNTIYF. This chain connects TRBV7-2 to TRBJ1-3, with TRBD1 matching over 9 bases. The CDR3 has 17 residues. Germline V CDR1 and CDR2: SGHTA, FQGNSA. Trimming removed 1 base from V and 4 bases from J; junction bases left unmatched: 8. Together with reference TRBV7-2 and TRBJ1-3, the CDR3 gives the full variable domain: GAGVSQSPSNKVTEKGKDVELRCDPISGHTALYWYRQSLGQGLEFLIYFQGNSAPDKSGLPSDRFSAERTGGSVSTLTIQRTQQEDSAVYLCASSLGGQGMKGNTIYFGEGSWLTVV.

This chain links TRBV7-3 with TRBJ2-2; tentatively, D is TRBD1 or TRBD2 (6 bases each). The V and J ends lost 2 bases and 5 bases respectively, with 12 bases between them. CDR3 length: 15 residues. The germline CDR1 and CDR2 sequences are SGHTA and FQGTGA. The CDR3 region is CASSLGGLGTGELFF. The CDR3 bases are TGTGCCAGCAGCTTAGGGGGGCTTGGAACCGGGGAGCTGTTTTTT.

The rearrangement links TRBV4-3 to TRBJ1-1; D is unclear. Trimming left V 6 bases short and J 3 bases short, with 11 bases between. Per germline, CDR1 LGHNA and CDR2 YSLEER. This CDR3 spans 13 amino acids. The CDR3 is CASSPGFHTEAFF. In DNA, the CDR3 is TGCGCCAGCAGTCCGGGGTTTCACACTGAAGCTTTCTTT.

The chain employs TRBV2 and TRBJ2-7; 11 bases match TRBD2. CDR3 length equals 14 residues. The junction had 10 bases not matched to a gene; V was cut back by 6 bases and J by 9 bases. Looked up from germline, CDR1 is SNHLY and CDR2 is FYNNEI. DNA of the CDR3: TGTGCCAGCAGGGTGGCTAGCGGGGGGCCAGGGCAGTACTTC. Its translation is CASRVASGGPGQYF.

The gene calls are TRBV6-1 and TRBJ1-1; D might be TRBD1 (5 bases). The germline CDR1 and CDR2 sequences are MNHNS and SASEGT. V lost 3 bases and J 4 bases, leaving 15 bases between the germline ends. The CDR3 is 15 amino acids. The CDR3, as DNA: TGTGCCAGCAGTGAGGTCGAGGGGCTGGGCACTGAAGCTTTCTTT. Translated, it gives CASSEVEGLGTEAFF.

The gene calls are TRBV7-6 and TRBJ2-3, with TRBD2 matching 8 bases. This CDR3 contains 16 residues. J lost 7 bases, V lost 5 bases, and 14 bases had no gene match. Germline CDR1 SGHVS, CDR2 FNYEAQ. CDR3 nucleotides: TGTGCCAGCAGCCCCCAGACTAGCCGGGGGGGGAATACGCAGTATTTT. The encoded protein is CASSPQTSRGGNTQYF.

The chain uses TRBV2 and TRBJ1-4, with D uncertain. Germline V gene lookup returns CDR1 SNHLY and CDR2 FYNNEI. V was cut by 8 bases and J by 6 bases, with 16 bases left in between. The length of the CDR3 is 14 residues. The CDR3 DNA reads TGTGCCAGCCGCATGTTCCTGGGCGATGAAAAACTGTTTTTT. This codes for CASRMFLGDEKLFF.

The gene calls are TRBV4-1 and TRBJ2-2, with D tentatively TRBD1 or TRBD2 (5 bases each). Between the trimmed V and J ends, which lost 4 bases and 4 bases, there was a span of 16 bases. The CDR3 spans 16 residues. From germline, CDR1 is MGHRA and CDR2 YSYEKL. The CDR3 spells CASSPLPGARTGELFF. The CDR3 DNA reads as TGCGCCAGCAGCCCCCTCCCCGGGGCTCGCACCGGGGAGCTGTTTTTT.

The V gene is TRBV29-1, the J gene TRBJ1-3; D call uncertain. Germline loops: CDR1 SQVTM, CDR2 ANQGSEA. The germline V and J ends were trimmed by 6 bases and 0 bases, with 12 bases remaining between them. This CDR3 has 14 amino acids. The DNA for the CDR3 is TGCAGCGTGTCCCCAGTGAACTCTGGAAACACCATATATTTT. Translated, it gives CSVSPVNSGNTIYF.

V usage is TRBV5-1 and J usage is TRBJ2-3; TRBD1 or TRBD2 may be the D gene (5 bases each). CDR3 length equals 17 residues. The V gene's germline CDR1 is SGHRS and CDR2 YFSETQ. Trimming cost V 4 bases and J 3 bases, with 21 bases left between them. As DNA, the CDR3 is TGCGCCAGCAGCCATCGGGGACCCCGGGTTTTGACAGATACGCAGTATTTT. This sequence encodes CASSHRGPRVLTDTQYF.

The CDR3 loop reads CASSGFRKGESPQHF. DNA of the CDR3: TGTGCCAGCAGTGGGTTCAGGAAAGGCGAATCGCCCCAGCATTTT. The chain is built from TRBV6-1 and TRBJ1-5, with D unresolved. This CDR3 is 15 amino acids long. Trimming took off 4 bases at V and 9 bases at J, with 19 bases between the two ends. In germline, CDR1 is MNHNS, CDR2 SASEGT.

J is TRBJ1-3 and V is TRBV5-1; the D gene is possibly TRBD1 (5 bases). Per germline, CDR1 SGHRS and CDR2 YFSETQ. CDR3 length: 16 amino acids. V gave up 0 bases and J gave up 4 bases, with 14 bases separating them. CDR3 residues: CASSLDRGMAGNTIYF. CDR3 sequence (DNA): TGCGCCAGCAGCTTGGATAGGGGTATGGCCGGAAACACCATATATTTT.

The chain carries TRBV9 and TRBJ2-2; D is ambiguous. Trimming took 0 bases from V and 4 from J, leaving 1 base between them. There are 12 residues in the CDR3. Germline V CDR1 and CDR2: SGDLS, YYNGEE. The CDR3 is CASSVATGELFF. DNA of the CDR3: TGTGCCAGCAGCGTAGCCACCGGGGAGCTGTTTTTT.

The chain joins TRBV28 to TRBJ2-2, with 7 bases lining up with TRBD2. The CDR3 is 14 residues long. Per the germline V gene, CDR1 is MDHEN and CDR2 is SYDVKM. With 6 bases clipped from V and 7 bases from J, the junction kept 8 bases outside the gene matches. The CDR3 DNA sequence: TGTGCCAGCAGGGGGACTATCGCTATCGGGGAGCTGTTTTTT. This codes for CASRGTIAIGELFF. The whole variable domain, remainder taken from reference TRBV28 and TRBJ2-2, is DVKVTQSSRYLVKRTGEKVFLECVQDMDHENMFWYRQDPGLGLRLIYFSYDVKMKEKGDIPEGYSVSREKKERFSLILESASTNQTSMYLCASRGTIAIGELFFGEGSRLTVL.

The CDR3 sequence is CASSRGLANEQYF. The CDR3 DNA follows: TGTGCCAGCTCACGGGGACTAGCGAACGAGCAGTACTTC. V usage is TRBV18 and J usage is TRBJ2-7; 10 nucleotides line up with TRBD2. Germline V gene lookup returns CDR1 KGHSH and CDR2 LQKENI. V was clipped by 4 bases and J by 5 bases; unmatched bases: 2. CDR3 length: 13 amino acids.

CDR3 nucleotides: TGTGCCAGCAGTTACTATCATGGAAACACCATATATTTT. Translated: CASSYYHGNTIYF. The V and J genes are TRBV6-5 and TRBJ1-3; D is unresolved. CDR1 MNHEY and CDR2 SVGAGI come from the germline V gene. CDR3 length equals 13 residues. V was pared by 1 base and J by 3 bases, with 4 bases between.

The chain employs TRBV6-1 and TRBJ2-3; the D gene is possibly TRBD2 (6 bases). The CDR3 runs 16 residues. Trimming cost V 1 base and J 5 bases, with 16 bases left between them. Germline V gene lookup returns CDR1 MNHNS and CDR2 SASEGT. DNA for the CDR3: TGTGCCAGCAGTGAAGGGCGGAACGGGGGAGGAGATACGCAGTATTTT. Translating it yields CASSEGRNGGGDTQYF.

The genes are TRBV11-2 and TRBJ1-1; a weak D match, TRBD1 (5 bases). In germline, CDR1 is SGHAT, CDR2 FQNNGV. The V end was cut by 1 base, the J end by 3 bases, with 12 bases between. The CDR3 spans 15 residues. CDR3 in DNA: TGTGCCAGCAGCTTAGCAAAGAGGGGCCACACTGAAGCTTTCTTT. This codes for CASSLAKRGHTEAFF.